This T cell receptor (beta chain) was profiled in a study of post-analysis software for immune sequencing data. Prepared TCR beta cDNA libraries contained unique molecular identifiers. From the PCR reads, TCRdb called clonotypes with MiXCR, one entry per CDR3 protein. This sample has about 540,000 distinct CDR3 sequences; 34% occur once, and the top ten carry approximately 6%. As regards this clonotype: The antigen remains undetermined.

Study-level points and caveats: Patients showed TRBV5-6, TRBV5-1 and TRBV20-1 among four to six TRBV segments more frequent than in controls. Relative to controls, patients with multiple sclerosis showed significantly lower normalized Chao1 diversity.

The CDR3 has 12 residues. Trimming removed 2 bases from V and 6 bases from J, with 8 bases in between. The TCR comes from a girl under 18 with multiple sclerosis. The chain employs TRBV12-3 or TRBV12-4 and TRBJ2-7; D unresolved. The specimen was blood. CDR3 DNA: TGTGCCAGCAGTTTAAGATGTAGCGAGCAGTACTTC. Its protein product is CASSLRCSEQYF.